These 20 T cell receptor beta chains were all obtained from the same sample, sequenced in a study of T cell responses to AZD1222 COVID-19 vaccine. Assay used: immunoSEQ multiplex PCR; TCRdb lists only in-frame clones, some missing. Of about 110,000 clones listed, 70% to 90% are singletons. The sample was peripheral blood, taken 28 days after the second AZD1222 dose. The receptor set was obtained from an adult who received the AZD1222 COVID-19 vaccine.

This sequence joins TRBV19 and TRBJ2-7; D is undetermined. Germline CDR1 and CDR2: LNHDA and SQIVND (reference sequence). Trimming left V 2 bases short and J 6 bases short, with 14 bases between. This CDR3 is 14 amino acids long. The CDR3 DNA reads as TGTGCCAGTAGTATACAGTACAGTAGTCGCGAGCAGTACTTC. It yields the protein CASSIQYSSREQYF.

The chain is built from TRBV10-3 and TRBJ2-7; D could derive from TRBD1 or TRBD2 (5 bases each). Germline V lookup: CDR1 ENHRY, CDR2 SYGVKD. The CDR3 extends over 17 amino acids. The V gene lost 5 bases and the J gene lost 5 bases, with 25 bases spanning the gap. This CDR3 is CAISPSLGVGRENEQYF. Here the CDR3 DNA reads TGTGCCATCAGTCCCTCCTTGGGGGTGGGCAGGGAAAACGAGCAGTACTTC.

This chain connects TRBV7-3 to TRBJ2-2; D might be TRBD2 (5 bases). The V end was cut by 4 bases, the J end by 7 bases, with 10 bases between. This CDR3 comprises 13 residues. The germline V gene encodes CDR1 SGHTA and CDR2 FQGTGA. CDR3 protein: CASSSTGGGELFF. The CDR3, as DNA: TGTGCCAGCAGCTCCACCGGAGGCGGGGAGCTGTTTTTT.

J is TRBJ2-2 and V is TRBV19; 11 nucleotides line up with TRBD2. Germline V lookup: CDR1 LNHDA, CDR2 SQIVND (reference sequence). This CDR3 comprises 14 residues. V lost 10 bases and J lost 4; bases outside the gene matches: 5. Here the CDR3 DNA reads TGTGCCATTACTAGCGGGGGTAGCACCGGGGAGCTGTTTTTT. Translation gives CAITSGGSTGELFF.

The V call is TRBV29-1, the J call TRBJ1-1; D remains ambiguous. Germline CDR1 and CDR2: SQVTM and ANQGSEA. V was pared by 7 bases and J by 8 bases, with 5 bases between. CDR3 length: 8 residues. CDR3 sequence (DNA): TGCAGCGCCGGGGAAGCTTTCTTT. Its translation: CSAGEAFF.

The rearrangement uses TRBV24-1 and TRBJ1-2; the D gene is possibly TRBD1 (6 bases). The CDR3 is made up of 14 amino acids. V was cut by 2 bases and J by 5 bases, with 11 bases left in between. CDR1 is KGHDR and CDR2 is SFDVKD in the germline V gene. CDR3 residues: CATSDWTESYGYTF. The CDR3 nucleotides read TGTGCCACCAGTGATTGGACAGAGTCATATGGCTACACCTTC.

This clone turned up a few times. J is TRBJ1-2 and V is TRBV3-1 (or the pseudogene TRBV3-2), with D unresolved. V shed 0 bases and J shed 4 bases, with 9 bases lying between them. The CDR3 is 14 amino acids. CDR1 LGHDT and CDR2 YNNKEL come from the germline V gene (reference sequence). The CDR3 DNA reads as TGTGCCAGCAGCCAAGACGCAGGTCCCTATGGCTACACCTTC. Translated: CASSQDAGPYGYTF.

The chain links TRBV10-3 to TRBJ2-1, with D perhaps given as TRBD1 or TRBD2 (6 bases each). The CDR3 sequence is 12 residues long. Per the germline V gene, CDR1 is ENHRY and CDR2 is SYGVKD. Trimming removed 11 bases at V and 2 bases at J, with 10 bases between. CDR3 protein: CAGGGPYNEQFF. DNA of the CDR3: TGTGCCGGTGGGGGGCCCTACAATGAGCAGTTCTTC.

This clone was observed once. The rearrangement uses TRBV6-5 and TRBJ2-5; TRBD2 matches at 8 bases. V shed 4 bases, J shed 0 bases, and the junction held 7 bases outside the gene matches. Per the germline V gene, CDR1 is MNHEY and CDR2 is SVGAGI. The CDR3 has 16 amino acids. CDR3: CASSWEASGYQETQYF. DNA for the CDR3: TGTGCCAGCAGTTGGGAGGCTAGCGGGTACCAAGAGACCCAGTACTTC.

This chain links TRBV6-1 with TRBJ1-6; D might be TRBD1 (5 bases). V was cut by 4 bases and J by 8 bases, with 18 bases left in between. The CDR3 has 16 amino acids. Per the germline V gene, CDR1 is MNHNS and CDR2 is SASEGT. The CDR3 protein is CASSAGFREIHSPLHF. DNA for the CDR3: TGTGCCAGCAGTGCAGGGTTTCGGGAAATCCATTCACCCCTCCACTTT.

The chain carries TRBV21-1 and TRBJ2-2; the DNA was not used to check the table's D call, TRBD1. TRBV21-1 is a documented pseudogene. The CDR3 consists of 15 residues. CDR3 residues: CASESGRANTGELFF. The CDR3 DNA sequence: TGTGCCAGCGAAAGTGGCAGGGCCAACACCGGGGAGCTGTTTTTT.

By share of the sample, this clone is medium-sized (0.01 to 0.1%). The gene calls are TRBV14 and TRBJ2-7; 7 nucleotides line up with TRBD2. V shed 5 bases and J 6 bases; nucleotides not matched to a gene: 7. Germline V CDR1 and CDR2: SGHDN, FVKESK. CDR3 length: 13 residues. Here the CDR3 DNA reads TGTGCCAGCAGCTACCGACTAGCCGCCGAGCAGTACTTC. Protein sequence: CASSYRLAAEQYF.

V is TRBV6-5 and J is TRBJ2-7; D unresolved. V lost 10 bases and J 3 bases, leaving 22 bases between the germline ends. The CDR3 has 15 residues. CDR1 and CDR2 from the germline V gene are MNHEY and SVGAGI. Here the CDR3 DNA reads TGTGCCACCATAGCTAGTCAGTCTCTATACTACGAGCAGTACTTC. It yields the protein CATIASQSLYYEQYF.

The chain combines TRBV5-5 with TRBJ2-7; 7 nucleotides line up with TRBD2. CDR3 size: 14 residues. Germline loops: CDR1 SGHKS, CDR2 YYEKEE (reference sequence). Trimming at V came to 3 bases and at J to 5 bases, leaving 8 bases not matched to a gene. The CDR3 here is CASSSPGREDEQYF. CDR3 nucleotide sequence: TGTGCCAGCAGCTCCCCGGGACGGGAGGACGAGCAGTACTTC.

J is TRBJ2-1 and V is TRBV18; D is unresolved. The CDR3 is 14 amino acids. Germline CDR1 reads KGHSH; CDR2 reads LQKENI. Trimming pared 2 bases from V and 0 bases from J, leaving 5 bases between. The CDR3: CASSPSSSYNEQFF. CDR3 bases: TGTGCCAGCTCACCAAGCAGCTCCTACAATGAGCAGTTCTTC.

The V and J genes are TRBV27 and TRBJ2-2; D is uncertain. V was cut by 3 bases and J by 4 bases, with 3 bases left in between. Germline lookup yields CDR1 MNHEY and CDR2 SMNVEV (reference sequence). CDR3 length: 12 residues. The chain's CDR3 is CASSFFTGELFF. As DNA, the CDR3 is TGTGCCAGCAGTTTTTTCACCGGGGAGCTGTTTTTT.

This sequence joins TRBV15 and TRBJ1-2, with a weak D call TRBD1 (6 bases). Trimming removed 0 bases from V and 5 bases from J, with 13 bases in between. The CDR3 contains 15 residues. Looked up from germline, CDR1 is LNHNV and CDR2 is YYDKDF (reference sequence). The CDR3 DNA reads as TGTGCCACCAGCAGAGATGCTGGGGGGCCTTATGGCTACACCTTC. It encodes CATSRDAGGPYGYTF. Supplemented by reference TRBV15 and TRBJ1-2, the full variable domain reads DAMVIQNPRYQVTQFGKPVTLSCSQTLNHNVMYWYQQKSSQAPKLLFHYYDKDFNNEADTPDNFQSRRPNTSFCFLDIRSPGLGDTAMYLCATSRDAGGPYGYTFGSGTRLTVV.

The CDR3 spells CASSPPVSTRGGYTF. The DNA of the CDR3 is TGTGCCAGCTCACCGCCCGTCAGCACCCGCGGTGGCTACACCTTC. The rearrangement links TRBV18 to TRBJ1-2; D uncertain. The V and J ends lost 3 bases and 7 bases respectively, with 18 bases between them. The CDR3 is made up of 15 amino acids. Germline loops: CDR1 KGHSH, CDR2 LQKENI.

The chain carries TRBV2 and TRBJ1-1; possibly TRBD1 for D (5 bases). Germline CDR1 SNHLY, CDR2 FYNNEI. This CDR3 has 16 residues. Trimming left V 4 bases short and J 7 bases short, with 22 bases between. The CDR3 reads CASSAPGTWSGSEAFF. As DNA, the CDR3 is TGTGCCAGCAGTGCTCCGGGGACCTGGAGTGGTAGTGAAGCTTTCTTT.

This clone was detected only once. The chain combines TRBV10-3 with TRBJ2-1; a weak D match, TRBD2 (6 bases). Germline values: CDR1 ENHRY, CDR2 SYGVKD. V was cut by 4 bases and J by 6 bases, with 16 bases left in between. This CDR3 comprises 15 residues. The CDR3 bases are TGTGCCATCAGTGGGAGGGAAGGGGACGGCAATGAGCAGTTCTTC. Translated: CAISGREGDGNEQFF.